Following are 5 T cell receptor beta chains from one sample sequenced in a study of T cell repertoires in cytomegalovirus infection. TCRdb re-called the reads with MiXCR, one entry per CDR3 protein. The sample shows some 600,000 distinct CDR3 sequences, roughly 26% of them seen only once. The sequenced sample consisted of CD8+ T cells from PBMCs. All receptors derive from a human donor in good health (CMV status not recorded). Some clones in this sample may be carry-over from other donors' samples.

The rearrangement links TRBV4-1 to TRBJ2-2, with D maybe TRBD2 (5 bases). The V end lost 1 base, the J end lost 2 bases, and 11 bases lay between the germline ends. There are 16 residues in the CDR3. From germline, CDR1 is MGHRA and CDR2 YSYEKL. In nucleotides, the CDR3 is TGCGCCAGCAGCCAAGGAGGACTTTCTAACACCGGGGAGCTGTTTTTT. This gives the protein CASSQGGLSNTGELFF.

The V and J genes are TRBV4-2 and TRBJ1-1; TRBD1 is a possible D gene (6 bases). Germline V gene lookup returns CDR1 LGHNA and CDR2 YNFKEQ. The V end was cut by 5 bases, the J end by 4 bases, with 14 bases between. The CDR3 loop spans 14 amino acids. CDR3 sequence: CASSSRGGGTEAFF. In DNA, the CDR3 is TGTGCCAGCAGCTCCAGAGGGGGGGGCACTGAAGCTTTCTTT.

This clonotype has a count of ten or more. The chain joins TRBV6-6 to TRBJ2-7; D remains unclear. This CDR3 region has 17 residues. The germline V gene has CDR1 MNHNY and CDR2 SVGAGI (reference sequence). V lost 0 bases and J 0 bases, leaving 15 bases between the germline ends. As DNA, the CDR3 is TGTGCCAGCAGTTACTCCTTATTTCCTGCTAGCTCCTACGAGCAGTACGTC. It encodes CASSYSLFPASSYEQYV.

CDR3 region: CASSQELNRDTEAFF. The CDR3 coding sequence is TGTGCCAGCAGCCAAGAACTGAACCGGGACACTGAAGCTTTCTTT. The chain couples TRBV14 to TRBJ1-1; D is ambiguous. Per the germline V gene, CDR1 is SGHDN and CDR2 is FVKESK. This CDR3 is 15 amino acids long. V was cut by 0 bases and J by 3 bases, with 11 bases left in between.

This chain connects TRBV7-9 to TRBJ1-1; TRBD1 matches 10 bases. This CDR3 is built from 14 residues. Germline CDR1 and CDR2: SEHNR and FQNEAQ (reference sequence). V shed 3 bases, J shed 7 bases, and the junction held 5 bases outside the gene matches. CDR3 DNA: TGTGCCAGCAGCTTCCGGGACAGGGGAGATGAAGCTTTCTTT. It is translated as CASSFRDRGDEAFF.